The present T cell receptor (beta chain) was sequenced within a study of regulatory T cells in long-lasting Graves disease. Regarding the study as a whole: Thyroid tissue went unexamined; only peripheral blood was analyzed. Lower TCR diversity was seen in persistent Graves' patients than in newly diagnosed ones.

The TCR beta library used iRepertoire HTBI primers with Arm-PCR amplification of CDR3. One entry per CDR3 protein results from TCRdb running MiXCR on the multiplex PCR reads. The sample shows approximately 400,000 distinct CDR3 sequences, about 16% of them seen only once. This CDR3 has 15 residues. The trim removed 2 bases at V and 5 bases at J, leaving 7 bases unmatched. CDR1 and CDR2 from the germline V gene are MNHEY and SVGEGT. In its sample, this clonotype was seen many times. Its antigen remains unknown. As for time point: newly diagnosed GD, antithyroid drugs for less than 3 months. RNA extracted from PBMCs served as the sequencing template. Peripheral blood, at roughly 10 milliliters, went into EDTA tubes. These data also formed part of another study, on T cells in Graves' hyperthyroidism and ophthalmopathy. That paper notes: Uncontrolled infection, other autoimmune disease, pregnancy or lactation barred patients from enrollment.

Sample: peripheral blood mononuclear cells (PBMCs), taken at new diagnosis, from a patient treated with antithyroid drugs. This sequence was found in a woman in her twenties or thirties with Graves disease. This chain connects TRBV6-2 or TRBV6-3 to TRBJ2-7; 9 bases line up with TRBD1. The CDR3 DNA is TGTGCCAGCAGTTACCAGGGACAGGGAATGAACGAGCAGTACTTC. It yields the protein CASSYQGQGMNEQYF.